The clone carrying this T cell receptor beta chain was seen a handful of times. Its antigen is not identified. Attachment of unique molecular identifiers to individual cDNA molecules was performed in the library. Study processing details: Samples held a median of roughly 100,000 TCRs, range about 23,224–700,000. TCRdb reprocessed the 5' RACE reads via MiXCR and lists one record per CDR3 protein. It is TCRdb's table, rather than the study itself, that gives the V and J calls and clone size. Of around 140,000 distinct CDR3 sequences detected, around 4.4% appear once; the ten largest clones hold approximately 1.3%. The data derive from a study of human T cells and chemical hapten exposure. Background on the study: Variability of per-sample TCR yields stemmed mainly from small differences in pooled library volume.

Researchers extracted total RNA from unfractionated whole blood. Study-wide results and limits: TCRs above 1 in 1000 frequency stayed constant with DPC sensitization.

The V end lost 1 base, the J end lost 4 bases, and 22 bases lay between the germline ends. The CDR3 is 18 residues long. Germline V gene lookup returns CDR1 SGHDN and CDR2 FVKESK. This receptor was identified in a female donor in good health. V and J are TRBV14 and TRBJ1-2; D might be TRBD1 (5 bases). This CDR3 is CASSQVRGSVREIYGYTF. CDR3 coding DNA: TGTGCCAGCAGCCAAGTGAGGGGATCGGTCCGTGAAATCTATGGCTACACCTTC.